The following is a T cell receptor beta chain sequence with its context. This table comes from immunoSEQ multiplex PCR, and its TCRdb copy is limited to in-frame clones, with some not included. Of 130,000 to 150,000 clones detected, about four fifths appear once; the ten largest clones hold 5.8%. This specimen belongs to a study of blood T cell repertoires in COVID-19. Clinical histories supplied by participants themselves formed the basis of cohort assignment. The V gene's germline CDR1 is SGHDT and CDR2 YYEEEE. After removal of 7 bases from V and 6 bases from J, the junction contained 5 bases not matched to a gene. This CDR3 has 14 residues.

The V gene is TRBV5-6, the J gene TRBJ1-6, with 9 nucleotides matching TRBD1. Specimen: PBMCs or T cells enriched from blood (not recorded which). The sequence was obtained from a woman aged 45-59 years who had been exposed to COVID-19. The CDR3 DNA follows: TGTGCCAGCGACGAGACAGGGGGTAATTCACCCCTCCACTTT. Translated: CASDETGGNSPLHF.